The 7 T cell receptor beta chains given below trace back to one sample, sequenced in a study of T cells in Graves' hyperthyroidism and ophthalmopathy. It was RNA transcripts that yielded the amplified TCR beta CDR3 regions. HTBI primers were the set used in a first-round RT-PCR of the TCR CDR3. TCRdb itself ran the multiplex PCR reads through MiXCR, one entry per CDR3 protein. The sample gives about 200,000 distinct CDR3 sequences, around 16% of which show up once; roughly 50% is in the top ten. The sample comprised blood. Receptors originate from a woman aged 45-65 years with Graves' hyperthyroidism.

There are many counts of this clonotype. The genes are TRBV28 and TRBJ2-4, with D maybe TRBD1 (6 bases). The V end lost 6 bases, the J end lost 5 bases, and 17 bases lay between the germline ends. This CDR3 is 15 amino acids long. Per the germline V gene, CDR1 is MDHEN and CDR2 is SYDVKM. The CDR3 is CASRPGQTLENIQYF. The DNA of the CDR3 is TGTGCCAGCAGACCGGGACAAACTCTCGAAAACATTCAGTACTTC.

V is TRBV7-2 and J is TRBJ2-7; 10 bases align to TRBD2. V shed 3 bases, J shed 5 bases, and the junction held 10 bases outside the gene matches. Germline V gene lookup returns CDR1 SGHTA and CDR2 FQGNSA. The CDR3 consists of 16 residues. The CDR3: CASSFGPLAGKHEQYF. Written as DNA, the CDR3 is TGTGCCAGCAGCTTTGGACCACTAGCGGGAAAACACGAGCAGTACTTC. Based on the CDR3 plus reference TRBV7-2 and TRBJ2-7, the full variable domain is GAGVSQSPSNKVTEKGKDVELRCDPISGHTALYWYRQSLGQGLEFLIYFQGNSAPDKSGLPSDRFSAERTGGSVSTLTIQRTQQEDSAVYLCASSFGPLAGKHEQYFGPGTRLTVT.

The V call is TRBV10-1, the J call TRBJ1-1, with TRBD1 as a possible D gene (5 bases). The V and J ends lost 10 bases and 0 bases respectively, with 33 bases between them. The CDR3 consists of 20 residues. Looked up from germline, CDR1 is WNHNN and CDR2 is SYGVQD (reference sequence). In nucleotides, the CDR3 is TGCGCCACCGGGGACGGTTCCTCCGACTCTGCTGTGACCATGAACACTGAAGCTTTCTTT. This gives the protein CATGDGSSDSAVTMNTEAFF.

This clonotype has a count of ten or more. The V call is TRBV28, the J call TRBJ1-2, with TRBD1 matching 8 bases. This CDR3 spans 14 amino acids. Losses at the gene ends were 7 bases for V and 4 bases for J; bases not matched to a gene: 8. Germline V CDR1 and CDR2: MDHEN, SYDVKM. The CDR3 reads CASTPGGLSYGYTF. In DNA, the CDR3 is TGTGCCAGCACCCCAGGGGGCTTAAGCTATGGCTACACCTTC.

The chain employs TRBV7-2 and TRBJ2-7; the match to TRBD2 covers 11 bases. The germline V gene has CDR1 SGHTA and CDR2 FQGNSA. This CDR3 comprises 15 residues. The V gene end was trimmed by 4 bases and the J gene end by 4 bases; junction bases not matched to a gene: 6. CDR3 DNA: TGTGCCAGCAGCTCCATTAGCGGGAGGGCTTACGAGCAGTACTTC. Translation gives CASSSISGRAYEQYF.

This clonotype has at least ten counts. The V call is TRBV30, the J call TRBJ2-5; the D is unclear. Trimming left V 0 bases short and J 4 bases short, with 3 bases between. This CDR3 has 11 amino acids. The germline V gene encodes CDR1 GTSNPN and CDR2 SVGIG (reference sequence). CDR3 nucleotide sequence: TGTGCCTGGAGTGTGGTAGAGACCCAGTACTTC. It specifies CAWSVVETQYF.

The chain carries TRBV19 and TRBJ2-5, with a weak D call TRBD2 (6 bases). The CDR3 loop spans 15 amino acids. Trimming removed 5 bases at V and 4 bases at J, with 17 bases between. CDR1 and CDR2 from the germline V gene are LNHDA and SQIVND (reference sequence). The CDR3 region is CASSPRDARGETQYF. The CDR3 DNA reads TGTGCCAGTAGTCCGCGGGACGCGAGGGGAGAGACCCAGTACTTC.